This record covers a single T cell receptor (beta chain). The sample contains more than one DNA sequence encoding this CDR3. The germline V gene has CDR1 SGHRS and CDR2 YFSETQ. The CDR3 has 14 residues. Trimming took off 1 base at V and 2 bases at J, with 9 bases between the two ends. The data derive from a study of blood T cell repertoires in COVID-19. Study in general: Samples of COVID-19 (acute and convalescent) were obtained from the United States, Italy and Spain. T cells, B-cell-depleted T cells, or PBMCs supplied cDNA or gDNA.

Original processing methods: By means of reference gene primer amplification, nucleated cell counts were estimated. Method: immunoSEQ multiplex PCR; TCRdb's copy keeps in-frame clones and lacks some. V and J calls and clone size come straight from that table; D and trimming were deduced from the DNA. The table includes fewer than 350,000 clones, around 85% detected once. The specimen sequenced was peripheral blood. This chain links TRBV5-1 with TRBJ1-1, with a weak D call TRBD1 (5 bases). This clonotype was sampled from a woman in her twenties or thirties who had recovered from COVID-19. In nucleotides, the CDR3 is TGCGCCAGCAGCTTGTCACAGGCCAACACTGAAGCTTTCTTT. Its protein product is CASSLSQANTEAFF.